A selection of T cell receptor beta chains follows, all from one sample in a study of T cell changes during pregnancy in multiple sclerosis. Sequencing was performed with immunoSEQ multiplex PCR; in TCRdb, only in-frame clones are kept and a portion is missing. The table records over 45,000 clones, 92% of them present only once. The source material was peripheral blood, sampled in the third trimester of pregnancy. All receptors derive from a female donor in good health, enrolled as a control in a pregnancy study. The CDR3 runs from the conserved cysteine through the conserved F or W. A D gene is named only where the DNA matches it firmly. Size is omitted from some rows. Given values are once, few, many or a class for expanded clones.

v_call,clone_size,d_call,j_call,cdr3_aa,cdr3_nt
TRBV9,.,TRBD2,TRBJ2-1,CASSVGGGNEQFF,TGTGCCAGCAGCGTAGGCGGGGGCAATGAGCAGTTCTTC
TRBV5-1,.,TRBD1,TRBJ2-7,CASSPMTGRSYEQYF,TGCGCCAGCAGCCCTATGACAGGGCGCTCCTACGAGCAGTACTTC
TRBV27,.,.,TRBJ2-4,CASSFSTGNIQYF,TGTGCCAGCAGTTTTTCAACGGGGAACATTCAGTACTTC
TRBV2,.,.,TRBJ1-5,CASSTHGNQPQHF,TGTGCCAGCAGCACACATGGTAATCAGCCCCAGCATTTT
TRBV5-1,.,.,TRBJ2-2,CASSTGVFNTGELFF,TGCGCCAGCAGCACGGGAGTATTCAACACCGGGGAGCTGTTTTTT
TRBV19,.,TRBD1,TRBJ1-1,CASSDGQGRTEAFF,TGTGCCAGTAGCGACGGACAGGGGCGTACTGAAGCTTTCTTT
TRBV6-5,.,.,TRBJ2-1,CASSSGGPSGYNEQFF,TGTGCCAGCAGTTCCGGAGGACCATCGGGGTACAATGAGCAGTTCTTC
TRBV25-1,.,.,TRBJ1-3,CASSEAGGGTIYF,TGTGCCAGCAGTGAAGCCGGGGGGGGGACCATATATTTT
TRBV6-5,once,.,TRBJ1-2,CASSTGGNYGYTF,TGTGCCAGCAGTACCGGGGGAAACTATGGCTACACCTTC
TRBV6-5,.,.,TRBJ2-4,CASSSGVLAKNIQYF,TGTGCCAGCAGTTCCGGAGTCTTAGCCAAAAACATTCAGTACTTC
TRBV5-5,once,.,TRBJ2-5,CASNFWGSETQYF,TGTGCCAGCAATTTTTGGGGCTCAGAGACCCAGTACTTC
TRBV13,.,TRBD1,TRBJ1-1,CASSLSPGGNTEAFF,TGTGCCAGCAGCTTAAGTCCAGGGGGGAACACTGAAGCTTTCTTT
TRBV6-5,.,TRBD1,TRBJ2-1,CASSYSETGVNEQFF,TGTGCCAGCAGTTACTCTGAGACAGGGGTTAATGAGCAGTTCTTC
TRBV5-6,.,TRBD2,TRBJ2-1,CASSSPGLAGPYNEQFF,TGTGCCAGCAGTTCACCCGGACTAGCGGGGCCCTACAATGAGCAGTTCTTC
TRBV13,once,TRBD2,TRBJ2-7,CASSPSGRGFTYEQYF,TGTGCCAGCAGCCCGTCTGGGCGGGGGTTTACCTACGAGCAGTACTTC
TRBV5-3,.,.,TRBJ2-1,CARSFPPRLFF,TGTGCCAGAAGCTTTCCTCCTAGGCTGTTCTTC
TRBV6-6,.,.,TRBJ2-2,CASRGGVATGELFF,TGTGCCAGCAGAGGGGGGGTGGCGACCGGGGAGCTGTTTTTT
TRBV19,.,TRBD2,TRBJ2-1,CASSGTSGNEQFF,TGTGCCAGTAGTGGGACTAGCGGCAATGAGCAGTTCTTC
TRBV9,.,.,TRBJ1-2,CASSDLIWGQYGYTF,TGTGCCAGCAGCGATCTAATCTGGGGGCAATATGGCTACACCTTC
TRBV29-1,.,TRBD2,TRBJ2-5,CSGTRSETQYF,TGCAGCGGGACTAGGTCAGAGACCCAGTACTTC
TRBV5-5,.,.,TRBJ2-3,CASSLTGGEADTQYF,TGTGCCAGCAGCTTGACCGGCGGGGAGGCAGATACGCAGTATTTT
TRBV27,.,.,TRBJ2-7,CASSLSQDTSYEQYF,TGTGCCAGCAGTTTATCGCAGGACACGTCCTACGAGCAGTACTTC
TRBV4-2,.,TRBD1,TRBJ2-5,CASSQEAGTGGETQYF,TGTGCCAGCAGCCAAGAGGCCGGGACAGGGGGAGAGACCCAGTACTTC
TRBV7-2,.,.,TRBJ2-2,CASSLGLAGYTGELFF,TGTGCCAGCAGCTTAGGGTTAGCAGGGTACACCGGGGAGCTGTTTTTT
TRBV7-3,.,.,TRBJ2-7,CASAVVQGYEQYF,TGTGCCAGCGCAGTTGTTCAGGGTTACGAGCAGTACTTC
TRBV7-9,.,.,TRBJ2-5,CASSLGERVQETQYF,TGTGCCAGCAGCTTAGGCGAGCGGGTCCAAGAGACCCAGTACTTC
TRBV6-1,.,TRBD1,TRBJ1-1,CASSSQGANTEAFF,TGTGCCAGCAGTTCCCAGGGGGCCAACACTGAAGCTTTCTTT
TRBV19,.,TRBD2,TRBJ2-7,CASSIRLASTYEQYF,TGTGCCAGTAGTATCCGACTAGCGTCAACCTACGAGCAGTACTTC
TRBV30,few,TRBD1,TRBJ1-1,CALNRGTEAFF,TGTGCCTTAAACAGGGGCACTGAAGCTTTCTTT
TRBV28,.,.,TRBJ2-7,CASSLTSSYEQYF,TGTGCCAGCAGTTTAACGAGCTCCTACGAGCAGTACTTC
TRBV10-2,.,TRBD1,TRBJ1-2,CASRDGQGKPGYTF,TGCGCCAGCAGAGATGGACAGGGAAAGCCTGGCTACACCTTC
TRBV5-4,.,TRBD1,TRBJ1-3,CASSSGQVRSSGNTIYF,TGTGCCAGCAGCTCCGGACAGGTTCGGAGTTCTGGAAACACCATATATTTT
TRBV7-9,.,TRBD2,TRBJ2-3,CASSFTAGGLQDTQYF,TGTGCCAGCAGCTTCACAGCGGGAGGCTTACAAGATACGCAGTATTTT
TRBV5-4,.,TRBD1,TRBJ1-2,CASSLEDRVHHFF,TGTGCCAGCAGCTTGGAAGACAGGGTCCACCACTTCTTC
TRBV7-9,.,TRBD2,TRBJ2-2,CASTPLAGGYTGELFF,TGTGCCAGCACCCCTCTGGCGGGAGGGTACACCGGGGAGCTGTTTTTT
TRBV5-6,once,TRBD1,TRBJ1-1,CASSRRTGGIVITEAFF,TGTGCCAGCAGCCGTAGGACAGGGGGAATCGTAATCACTGAAGCTTTCTTT
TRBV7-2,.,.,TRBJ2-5,CASSLKSRWLAIETQYF,TGTGCCAGCAGCTTAAAGTCCCGATGGCTAGCCATAGAGACCCAGTACTTC
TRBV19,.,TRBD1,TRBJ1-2,CASSPPGQGVYGYTF,TGTGCCAGTAGTCCGCCGGGACAGGGGGTCTATGGCTACACCTTC
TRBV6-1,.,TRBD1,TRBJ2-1,CASMVGTAYNEQFF,TGTGCCAGCATGGTCGGGACAGCATACAATGAGCAGTTCTTC
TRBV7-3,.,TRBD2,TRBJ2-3,CASSYLAGVAGDTQYF,TGTGCCAGCAGCTATTTAGCGGGAGTGGCGGGAGATACGCAGTATTTT
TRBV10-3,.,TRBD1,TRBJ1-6,CAISSQTGSNSPLHF,TGTGCCATCAGTTCACAGACAGGGAGTAATTCACCCCTCCACTTT
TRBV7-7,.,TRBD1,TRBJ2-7,CASSFSPGQGFEQYF,TGTGCTAGCAGCTTCTCCCCGGGACAGGGGTTCGAGCAGTACTTC
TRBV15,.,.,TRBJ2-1,CATSRDQGSGTSSYNEQFF,TGTGCCACCAGCAGAGATCAGGGTAGCGGCACGAGCTCCTACAATGAGCAGTTCTTC
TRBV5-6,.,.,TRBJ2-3,CATSPVGAASTDTQYF,TGTGCCACATCCCCCGTGGGGGCAGCCAGCACAGATACGCAGTATTTT